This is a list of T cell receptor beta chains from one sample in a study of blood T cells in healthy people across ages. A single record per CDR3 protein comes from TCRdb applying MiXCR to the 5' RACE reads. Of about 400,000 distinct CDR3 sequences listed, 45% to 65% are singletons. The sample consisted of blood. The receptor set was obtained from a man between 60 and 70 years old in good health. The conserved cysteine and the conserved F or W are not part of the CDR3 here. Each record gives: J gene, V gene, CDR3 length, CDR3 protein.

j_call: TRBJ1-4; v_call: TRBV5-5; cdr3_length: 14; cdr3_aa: ASSPTTGPSGEKLF
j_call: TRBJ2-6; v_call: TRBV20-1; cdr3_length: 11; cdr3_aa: SASGSGADVLT
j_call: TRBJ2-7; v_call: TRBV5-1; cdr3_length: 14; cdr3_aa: ASSPGQGGSSYEQY
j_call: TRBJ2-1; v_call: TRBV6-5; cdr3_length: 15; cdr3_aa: ASSSFSSWSSYNEQF
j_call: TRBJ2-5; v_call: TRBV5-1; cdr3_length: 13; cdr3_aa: ASSPTGFHQETQY
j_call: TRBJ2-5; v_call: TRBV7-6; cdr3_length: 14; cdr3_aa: ASSLMTGGSQETQY
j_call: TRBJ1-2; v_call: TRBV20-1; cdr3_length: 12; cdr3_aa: SARVWQEIGGYT
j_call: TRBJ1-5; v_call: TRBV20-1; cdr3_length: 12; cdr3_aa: SATGGQARQPQH
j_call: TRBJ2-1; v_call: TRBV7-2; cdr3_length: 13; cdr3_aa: ASSPEGTVGNEQF
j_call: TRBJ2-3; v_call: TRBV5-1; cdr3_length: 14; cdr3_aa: ASSVDRGSRTDTQY
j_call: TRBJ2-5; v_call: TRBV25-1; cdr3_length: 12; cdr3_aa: ASSEFLAQETQY
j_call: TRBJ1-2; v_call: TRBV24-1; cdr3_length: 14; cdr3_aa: ATSDLQSGDPYGYT
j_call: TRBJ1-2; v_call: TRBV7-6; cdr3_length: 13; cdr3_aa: ASSRQGGTNYGYT
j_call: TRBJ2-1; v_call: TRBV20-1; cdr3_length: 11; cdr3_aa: SAPEFSYNEQF
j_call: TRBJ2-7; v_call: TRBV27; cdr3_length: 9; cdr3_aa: ATARQDEQY
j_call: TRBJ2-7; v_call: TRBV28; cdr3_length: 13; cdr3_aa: ASSSTSGSSYEQY
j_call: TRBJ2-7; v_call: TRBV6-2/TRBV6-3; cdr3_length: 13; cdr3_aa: ASRPGGTGVGEQY
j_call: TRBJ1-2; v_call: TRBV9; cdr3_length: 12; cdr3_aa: ASSADYLNYGYT
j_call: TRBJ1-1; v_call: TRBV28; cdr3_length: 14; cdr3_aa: ASSFVGRGINTEAF
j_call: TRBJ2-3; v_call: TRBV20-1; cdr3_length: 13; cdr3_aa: SAYEVLAKTDTQY
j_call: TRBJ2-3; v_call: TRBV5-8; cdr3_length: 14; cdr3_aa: ASSTKAGGPSDTQY
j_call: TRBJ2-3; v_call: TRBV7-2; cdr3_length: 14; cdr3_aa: ASSPLAGTSTDTQY
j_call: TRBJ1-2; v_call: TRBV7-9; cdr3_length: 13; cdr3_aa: ASSLSGRPNYGYT
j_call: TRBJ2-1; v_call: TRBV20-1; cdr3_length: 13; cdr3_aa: SAHPVGAYINEQF
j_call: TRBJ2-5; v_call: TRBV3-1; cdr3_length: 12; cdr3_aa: ASSDGLTGQALY
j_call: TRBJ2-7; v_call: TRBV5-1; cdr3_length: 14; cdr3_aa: ASSDRTNSKTYEQY
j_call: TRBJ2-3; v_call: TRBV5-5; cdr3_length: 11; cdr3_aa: ASSTGTLDTQY
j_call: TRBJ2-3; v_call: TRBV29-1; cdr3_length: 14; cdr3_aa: SVEDWASGSTDTQY
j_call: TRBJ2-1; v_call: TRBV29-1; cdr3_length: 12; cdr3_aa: SVEGDRGGNEQF
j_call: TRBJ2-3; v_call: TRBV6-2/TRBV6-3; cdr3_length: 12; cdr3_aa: ASSYVGATDTQY
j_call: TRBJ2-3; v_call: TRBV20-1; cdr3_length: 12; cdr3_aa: SASQAGGSPAQY
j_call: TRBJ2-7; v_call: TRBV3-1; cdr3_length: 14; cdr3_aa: ASSQQGLAGSNEQY
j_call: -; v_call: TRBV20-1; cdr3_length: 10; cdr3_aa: SAEGQQETQY
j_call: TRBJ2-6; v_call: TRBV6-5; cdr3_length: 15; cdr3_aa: ASSYSIGISGANVLT
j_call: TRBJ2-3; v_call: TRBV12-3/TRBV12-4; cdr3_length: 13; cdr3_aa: ASSFMSAGGDTQY
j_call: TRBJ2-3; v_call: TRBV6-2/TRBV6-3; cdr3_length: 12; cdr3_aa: ASSYGGSRDTQY
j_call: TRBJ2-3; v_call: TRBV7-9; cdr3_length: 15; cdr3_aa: ASSTPRLAASTDTQY
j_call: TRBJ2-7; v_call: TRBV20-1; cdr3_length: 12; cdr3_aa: SARFQQGAYEQY
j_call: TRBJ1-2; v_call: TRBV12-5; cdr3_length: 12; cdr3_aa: ASGSGQGVYGYT
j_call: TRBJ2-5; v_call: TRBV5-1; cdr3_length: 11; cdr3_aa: ASPTRAQETQY
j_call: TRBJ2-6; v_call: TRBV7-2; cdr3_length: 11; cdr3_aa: ASSPLGANVLT
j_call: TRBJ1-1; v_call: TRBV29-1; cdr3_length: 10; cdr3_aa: SVRTVNTEAF
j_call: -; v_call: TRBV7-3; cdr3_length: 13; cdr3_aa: ASSLRGQAYYEQY
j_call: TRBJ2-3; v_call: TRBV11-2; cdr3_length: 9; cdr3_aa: ASTATDTQY
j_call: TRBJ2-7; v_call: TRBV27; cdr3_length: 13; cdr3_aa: ASSRPGQGLYEQY
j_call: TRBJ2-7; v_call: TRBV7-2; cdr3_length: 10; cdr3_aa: ASSSGLYEQY
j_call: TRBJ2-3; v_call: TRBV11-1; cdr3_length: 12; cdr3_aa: ASSYQAGTDTQY
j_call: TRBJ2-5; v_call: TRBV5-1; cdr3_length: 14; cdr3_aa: ASSLAPGMGGETQY